The rows below give T cell receptor beta chains drawn from one sample of a study of cytomegalovirus exposure and HLA in healthy donors. The data were produced by immunoSEQ multiplex PCR, yet TCRdb's version contains in-frame clones alone and is incomplete. This sample carries more than 150,000 clones, roughly 82% of them seen once, and the ten largest clones take approximately 1.5%. The sample consisted of PBMCs. These TCRs come from a man between 40 and 49 years old in good health and CMV-seronegative. The CDR3 runs from the conserved cysteine through the conserved F or W. D genes are given only for firm matches. Only some rows state a clone size, as once, few, many or a class for expanded clones.

len	v_gene	abundance	d_gene	j_gene	CDR3nt	CDR3aa
16	TRBV6-6	.	TRBD1	TRBJ1-2	TGTGCCAGCAGTTACCGTGGACAGGGGGCGATCTATGGCTACACCTTC	CASSYRGQGAIYGYTF
13	TRBV12-5	few	.	TRBJ1-2	TGTGCTAGTGGACTAGACTTTAACTATGGCTACACCTTC	CASGLDFNYGYTF
13	TRBV18	.	.	TRBJ2-4	TGTGCCAGCTCACCACCGTTAATCTACATTCAGTACTTC	CASSPPLIYIQYF
16	TRBV7-8	.	.	TRBJ2-3	TGTGCCAGCTACGCGGGGCGAGGGGCACTTAAAGATACGCAGTATTTT	CASYAGRGALKDTQYF
15	TRBV5-1	.	TRBD1	TRBJ2-5	TGCGCCAGCAGCTGGGACGGGACAGGGACAGAGACCCAGTACTTC	CASSWDGTGTETQYF
16	TRBV5-4	few	TRBD2	TRBJ2-3	TGTGCCAGCAGCTTGACTAGCGGGATAAACACAGATACGCAGTATTTT	CASSLTSGINTDTQYF
13	TRBV2	.	.	TRBJ1-2	TGTGCCAGCAGAGGGGGAGGGACGGGAGGCTACACCTTC	CASRGGGTGGYTF
15	TRBV5-6	few	TRBD1	TRBJ1-2	TGTGCCAGCAGCCCCAACAGGGGCATGGGCTATGGCTACACCTTC	CASSPNRGMGYGYTF
16	TRBV7-2	.	TRBD1	TRBJ1-1	TGTGCCAGCAGCGACTCCTTCAGGGGGGAGAACACTGAAGCTTTCTTT	CASSDSFRGENTEAFF
15	TRBV2	few	TRBD1	TRBJ1-1	TGTGCCAGCAGTAACACCGCAACAGGGGCCGCTGAAGCTTTCTTT	CASSNTATGAAEAFF
14	TRBV4-3	.	.	TRBJ2-7	TGCGCCAGCAGCCAAGATCTGACAGGCTCTCTCCAGTACTTC	CASSQDLTGSLQYF
17	TRBV28	.	TRBD1	TRBJ1-1	TGTGCCAGCAGCCCCCGGACAGGGGGCGCGGGGAACACTGAAGCTTTCTTT	CASSPRTGGAGNTEAFF
15	TRBV7-6	.	TRBD1	TRBJ2-7	TGTGCCAGCAGCCCGACAGGGTCGGGTTCCTACGAGCAGTACTTC	CASSPTGSGSYEQYF
17	TRBV6-4	.	TRBD2	TRBJ2-1	TGTGCCAGCCGGGCAGGGGGACTAGCGGGAGGTTACAATGAGCAGTTCTTC	CASRAGGLAGGYNEQFF
13	TRBV5-4	.	.	TRBJ1-2	TGTGCCAGCAGCTTCGGACAGCTCTATGGCTACACCTTC	CASSFGQLYGYTF
15	TRBV7-6	.	TRBD1	TRBJ1-1	TGTGCCAGCAGCTTAGAGGCCCCAGGGGGCACTGAAGCTTTCTTT	CASSLEAPGGTEAFF
13	TRBV5-8	.	TRBD2	TRBJ2-7	TGTGCCAGCAGCTCCGGACTAGCCTACGAGCAGTACTTC	CASSSGLAYEQYF
11	TRBV20-1	few	TRBD1	TRBJ2-3	TGCAGCGGACAGGCGTCGGATACGCAGTATTTT	CSGQASDTQYF
14	TRBV30	.	TRBD1	TRBJ2-7	TGTGCCTGGGGCAGATGGACAGGGGGCGGCGAGCAGTACTTC	CAWGRWTGGGEQYF
15	TRBV30	.	.	TRBJ2-1	TGTGCCTGGAGTGTATCGAGCGGGCCGTACAATGAGCAGTTCTTC	CAWSVSSGPYNEQFF
15	TRBV7-2	.	.	TRBJ2-5	TGTGCCAGCAGCCCAAGACAGGTTGGTTCGGAGACCCAGTACTTC	CASSPRQVGSETQYF
13	TRBV6-5	.	TRBD1	TRBJ2-5	TGTGCCAGCAGCACAGGGGGTGGAGAGACCCAGTACTTC	CASSTGGGETQYF
15	TRBV28	.	TRBD2	TRBJ2-1	TGTGCCAGCAGCGGCCTAGCGGGAGTAGGAAATGAGCAGTTCTTC	CASSGLAGVGNEQFF
15	TRBV11-3	.	.	TRBJ2-1	TGTGCCAGCAGCTTACAGGGGTCCCGGGGCAATGAGCAGTTCTTC	CASSLQGSRGNEQFF
18	TRBV5-4	.	TRBD1	TRBJ2-6	TGTGCCAGCAGCCCGGCACAGGGGGCCCTCTCTGGGGCCAACGTCCTGACTTTC	CASSPAQGALSGANVLTF
16	TRBV28	.	.	TRBJ2-1	TGTGCCAGCAGCTCCGGGGGGCCGAGCTCCTACAATGAGCAGTTCTTC	CASSSGGPSSYNEQFF
12	TRBV27	.	.	TRBJ2-3	TGTGCCAGCAGTTTGCGTGGGAGTACGCAGTATTTT	CASSLRGSTQYF
15	TRBV6-5	.	.	TRBJ2-1	TGTGCCAGCAGTGTGGGGGACATCTTAGACAATGAGCAGTTCTTC	CASSVGDILDNEQFF
11	TRBV6-5	.	.	TRBJ2-1	TGTGCCAGCAGCCTATACAATGAGCAGTTCTTC	CASSLYNEQFF
15	TRBV4-1	.	TRBD1	TRBJ2-5	TGCGCCAGCAGCCAAGGAGGGGGCCACCAAGAGACCCAGTACTTC	CASSQGGGHQETQYF
16	TRBV7-3	.	.	TRBJ2-7	TGTGCCAGCAGTTACCAGTACAGGGTTAGCTCCTACGAGCAGTACTTC	CASSYQYRVSSYEQYF
16	TRBV29-1	.	.	TRBJ2-6	TGCAGCGTTGAAGATCCAGGACAGTCTGGGGCCAACGTCCTGACTTTC	CSVEDPGQSGANVLTF
14	TRBV7-2	.	TRBD1	TRBJ1-2	TGTGCCAGCAGCCGGCAGGGGGCCGACTATGGCTACACCTTC	CASSRQGADYGYTF
15	TRBV18	.	TRBD2	TRBJ2-3	TGTGCCAGCTCACGTCTAGCGGGGTTCACAGATACGCAGTATTTT	CASSRLAGFTDTQYF
18	TRBV23-1	.	.	TRBJ2-2	TGCGCCAGCAGTCAATTGGATAGGTCGTTCACGGGAACCGGGGAGCTGTTTTTT	CASSQLDRSFTGTGELFF
16	TRBV6-1	.	.	TRBJ2-6	TGTGCCAGCAGTGAATTCGGACAGTACGGGGTCAACGTCCTGACTTTC	CASSEFGQYGVNVLTF
14	TRBV7-9	once	TRBD2	TRBJ2-1	TGTGCCAGCAGCTTCTTAGCGGGTTACAATGAGCAGTTCTTC	CASSFLAGYNEQFF
17	TRBV19	.	TRBD1	TRBJ2-1	TGTGCCAGTAGTATAGGGGACAGGGAGAGCTCCTACAATGAGCAGTTCTTC	CASSIGDRESSYNEQFF
14	TRBV7-9	.	TRBD1	TRBJ2-5	TGTGCCAGCAGCCATACAGGGGGCTCTGGGATCCAGTACTTC	CASSHTGGSGIQYF
13	TRBV6-5	once	.	TRBJ1-5	TGTGCCAGCAGTTTCCGGTCTCATCAGCCCCAGCATTTT	CASSFRSHQPQHF